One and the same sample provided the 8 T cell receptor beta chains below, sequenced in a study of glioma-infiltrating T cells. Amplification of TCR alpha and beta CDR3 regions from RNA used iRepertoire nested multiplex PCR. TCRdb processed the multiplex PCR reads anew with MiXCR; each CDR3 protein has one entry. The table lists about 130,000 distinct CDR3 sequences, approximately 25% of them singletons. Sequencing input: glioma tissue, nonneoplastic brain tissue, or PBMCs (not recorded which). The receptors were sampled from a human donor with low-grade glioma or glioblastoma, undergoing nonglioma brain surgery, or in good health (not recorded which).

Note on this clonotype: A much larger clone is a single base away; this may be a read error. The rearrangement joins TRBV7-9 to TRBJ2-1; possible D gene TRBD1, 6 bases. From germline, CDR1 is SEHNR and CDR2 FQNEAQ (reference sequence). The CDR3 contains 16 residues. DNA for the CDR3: TGTGCCGGCAGCTTAGAAGTTGGGGGCCTAGACGATGAGCAGTTCTTC. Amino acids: CAGSLEVGGLDDEQFF.

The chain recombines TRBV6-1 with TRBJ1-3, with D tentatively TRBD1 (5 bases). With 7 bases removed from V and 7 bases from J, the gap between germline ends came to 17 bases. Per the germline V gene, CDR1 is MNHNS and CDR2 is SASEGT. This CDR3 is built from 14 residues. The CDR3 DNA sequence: TGTGCCAGCATTGACGGTGAAAAGGGGAACACCATATATTTT. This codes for CASIDGEKGNTIYF.

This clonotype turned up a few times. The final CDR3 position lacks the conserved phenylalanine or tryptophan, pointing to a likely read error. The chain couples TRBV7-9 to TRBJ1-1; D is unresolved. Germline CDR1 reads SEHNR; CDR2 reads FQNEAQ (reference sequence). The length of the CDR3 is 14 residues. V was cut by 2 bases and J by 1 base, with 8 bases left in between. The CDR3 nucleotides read TGTGCCAGCAGCTTATTTGGCGCGAACACTGAAGCTTTCTCT. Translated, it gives CASSLFGANTEAFS.

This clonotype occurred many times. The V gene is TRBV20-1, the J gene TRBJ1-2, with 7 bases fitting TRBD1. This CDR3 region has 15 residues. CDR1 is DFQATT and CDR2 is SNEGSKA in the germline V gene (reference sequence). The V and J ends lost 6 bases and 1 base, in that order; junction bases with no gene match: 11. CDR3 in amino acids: CSAIKTGPNNYGYTF. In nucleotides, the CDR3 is TGCAGTGCAATAAAGACAGGGCCCAATAACTATGGCTACACCTTC.

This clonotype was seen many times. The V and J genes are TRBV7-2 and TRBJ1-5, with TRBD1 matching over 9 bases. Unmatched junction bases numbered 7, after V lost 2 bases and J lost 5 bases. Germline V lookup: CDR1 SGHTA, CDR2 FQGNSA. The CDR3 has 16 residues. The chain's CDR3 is CASSLFGTGRDQPQHF. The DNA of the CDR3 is TGTGCCAGCAGCTTATTTGGGACAGGGCGGGATCAGCCCCAGCATTTT.

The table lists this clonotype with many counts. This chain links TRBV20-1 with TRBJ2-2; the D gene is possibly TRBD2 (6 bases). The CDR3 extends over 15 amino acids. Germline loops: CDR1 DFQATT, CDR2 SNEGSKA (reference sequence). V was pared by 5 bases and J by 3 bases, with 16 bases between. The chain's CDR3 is CSAFASGEYTGELFF. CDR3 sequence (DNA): TGCAGTGCTTTCGCGTCGGGAGAATACACCGGGGAGCTGTTTTTT.

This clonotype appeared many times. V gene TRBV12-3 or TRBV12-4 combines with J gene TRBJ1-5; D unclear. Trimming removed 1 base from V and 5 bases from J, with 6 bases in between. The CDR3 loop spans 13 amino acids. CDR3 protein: CASSLDGYQPQHF. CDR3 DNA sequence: TGTGCCAGCAGTTTAGATGGGTATCAGCCCCAGCATTTT.

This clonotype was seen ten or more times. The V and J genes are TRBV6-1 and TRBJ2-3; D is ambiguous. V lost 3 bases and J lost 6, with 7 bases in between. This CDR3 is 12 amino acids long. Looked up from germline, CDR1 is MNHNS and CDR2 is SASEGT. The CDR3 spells CASSELMDTQYF. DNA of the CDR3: TGTGCCAGCAGTGAGTTAATGGATACGCAGTATTTT.